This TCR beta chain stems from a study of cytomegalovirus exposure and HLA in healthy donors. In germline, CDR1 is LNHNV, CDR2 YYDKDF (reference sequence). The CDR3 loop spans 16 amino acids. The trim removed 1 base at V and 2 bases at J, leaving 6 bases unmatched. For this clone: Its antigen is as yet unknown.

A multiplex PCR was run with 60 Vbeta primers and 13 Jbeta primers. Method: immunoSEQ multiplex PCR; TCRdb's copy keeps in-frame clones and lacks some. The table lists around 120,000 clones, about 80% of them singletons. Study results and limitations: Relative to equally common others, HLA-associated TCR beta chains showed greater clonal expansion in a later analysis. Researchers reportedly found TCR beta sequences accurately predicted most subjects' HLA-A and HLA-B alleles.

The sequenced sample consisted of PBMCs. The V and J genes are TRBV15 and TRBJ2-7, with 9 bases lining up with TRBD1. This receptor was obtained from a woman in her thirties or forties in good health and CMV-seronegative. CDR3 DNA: TGTGCCACCAGCAGAGTCGCCGGGACAGGGCCCTACGAGCAGTACTTC. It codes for CATSRVAGTGPYEQYF.